This TCR beta chain was captured by sequencing in a study of glioma-infiltrating T cells after dendritic cell vaccination. Study background: Dendritic cell vaccine was injected intradermally three times, biweekly.

The primer mix had 60 V beta and 13 J beta primers. Assay: immunoSEQ multiplex PCR; the TCRdb copy retains only in-frame clones and omits some. The table records 80,000 to 100,000 clones, about 85% of them present only once. Per the germline V gene, CDR1 is SNHLY and CDR2 is FYNNEI. V lost 6 bases and J lost 9; bases outside the gene matches: 10. There are 15 residues in the CDR3. Described time point: after dendritic cell vaccination, including at tumor progression/relapse. Only patients with spare fresh-frozen tumor and over two years of follow-up were included. PBMC were collected before vaccination, two weeks after the third vaccination, and at progression.

The V call is TRBV2, the J call TRBJ1-5; 11 nucleotides line up with TRBD1. Specimen: blood, collected after dendritic cell vaccination. This TCR was recovered from a human donor with glioblastoma. CDR3 DNA: TGTGCCAGCAGCGCAGGGACAGGGGGGTTTCGGCCCCAGCATTTT. This encodes CASSAGTGGFRPQHF. Drawing the rest from reference TRBV2 and TRBJ1-5, the complete variable domain is EPEVTQTPSHQVTQMGQEVILRCVPISNHLYFYWYRQILGQKVEFLVSFYNNEISEKSEIFDDQFSVERPDGSNFTLKIRSTKLEDSAMYFCASSAGTGGFRPQHFGDGTRLSIL.